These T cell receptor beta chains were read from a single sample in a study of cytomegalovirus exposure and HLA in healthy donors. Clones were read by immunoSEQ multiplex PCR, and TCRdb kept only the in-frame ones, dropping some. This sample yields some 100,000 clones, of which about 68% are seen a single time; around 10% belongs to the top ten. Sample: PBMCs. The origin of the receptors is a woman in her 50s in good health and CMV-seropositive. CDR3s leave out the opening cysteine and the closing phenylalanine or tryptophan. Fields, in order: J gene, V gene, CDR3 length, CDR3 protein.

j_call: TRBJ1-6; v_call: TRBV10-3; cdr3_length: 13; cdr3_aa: AIRTASPNNSPLH
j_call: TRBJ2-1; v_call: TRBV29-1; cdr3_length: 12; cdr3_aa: SALPGLAGDEQF
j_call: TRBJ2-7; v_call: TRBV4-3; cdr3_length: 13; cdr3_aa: ASSQVRGSSYEQY
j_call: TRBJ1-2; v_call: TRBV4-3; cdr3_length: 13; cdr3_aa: ASSQDRVGGYGYT
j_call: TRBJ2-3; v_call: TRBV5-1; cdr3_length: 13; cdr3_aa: ASSLSTISLHTQY
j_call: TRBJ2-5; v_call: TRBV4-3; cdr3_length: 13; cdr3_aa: ASSQLTKSQETQY
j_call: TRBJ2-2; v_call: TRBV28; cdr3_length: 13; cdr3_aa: ASRRQGRYTGELF
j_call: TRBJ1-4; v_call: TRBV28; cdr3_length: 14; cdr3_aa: ASSFLDRATNEKLF
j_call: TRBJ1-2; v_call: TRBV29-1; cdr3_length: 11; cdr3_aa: SVEGGTGDGYT
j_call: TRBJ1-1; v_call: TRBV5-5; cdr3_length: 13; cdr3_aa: ASSFGTGKNTEAF
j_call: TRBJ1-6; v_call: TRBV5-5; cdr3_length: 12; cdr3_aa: ASSHGDNNSPLH
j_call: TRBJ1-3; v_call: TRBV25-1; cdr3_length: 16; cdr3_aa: ASSEGPGGSYSGNTIY
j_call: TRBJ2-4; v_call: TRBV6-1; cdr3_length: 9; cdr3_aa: ASSEVFIQY
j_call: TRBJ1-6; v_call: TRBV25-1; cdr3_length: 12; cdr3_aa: ASSEAGTARPLH
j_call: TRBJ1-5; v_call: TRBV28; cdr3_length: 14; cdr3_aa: ASSFRDRGSNQPQH
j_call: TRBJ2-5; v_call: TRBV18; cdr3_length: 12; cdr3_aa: ASSPPSSGKTQY
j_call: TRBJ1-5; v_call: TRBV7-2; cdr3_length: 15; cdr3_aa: ASSLYGRGFSNQPQH
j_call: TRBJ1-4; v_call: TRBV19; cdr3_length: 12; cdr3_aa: ASSQGTGLGRLF
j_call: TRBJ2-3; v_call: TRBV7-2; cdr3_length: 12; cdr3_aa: ASSPARGTDTQY
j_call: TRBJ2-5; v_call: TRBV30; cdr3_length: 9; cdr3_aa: AWSVQGKQY
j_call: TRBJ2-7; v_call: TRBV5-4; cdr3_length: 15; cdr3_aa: ASSPGTSGGGTYEQY
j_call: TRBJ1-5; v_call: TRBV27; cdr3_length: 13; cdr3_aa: ASRGGTGLRQPQH
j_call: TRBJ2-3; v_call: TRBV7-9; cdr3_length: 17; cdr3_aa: ASSSLAGTSGRNADTQY
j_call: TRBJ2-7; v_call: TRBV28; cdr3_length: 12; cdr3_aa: ASSRYDGSYEQY
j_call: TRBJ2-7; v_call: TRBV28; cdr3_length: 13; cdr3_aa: ASSRSGTTTYEQY
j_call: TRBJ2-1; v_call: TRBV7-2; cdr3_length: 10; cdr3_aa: ASSLSSNEQF
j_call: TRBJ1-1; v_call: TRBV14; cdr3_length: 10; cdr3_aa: ASSQNRVRAF
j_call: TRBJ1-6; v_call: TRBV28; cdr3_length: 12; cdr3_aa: ASSLWQGNSPLH
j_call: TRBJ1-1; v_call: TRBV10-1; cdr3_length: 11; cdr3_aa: ASSDTGDTEAF
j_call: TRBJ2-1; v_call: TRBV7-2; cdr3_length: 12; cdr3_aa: ASSLTGGNNEQF
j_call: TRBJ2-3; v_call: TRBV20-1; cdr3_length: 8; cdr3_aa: SASLDTQY
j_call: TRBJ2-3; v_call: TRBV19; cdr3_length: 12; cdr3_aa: ASSNRGLADTQY
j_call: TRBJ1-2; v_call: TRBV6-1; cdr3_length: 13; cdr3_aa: ASSEALLGGLSYT
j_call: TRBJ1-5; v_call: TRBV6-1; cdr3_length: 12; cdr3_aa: ASSGTSSNQPQH
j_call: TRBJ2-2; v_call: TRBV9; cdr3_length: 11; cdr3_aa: ASGGVGAGELF
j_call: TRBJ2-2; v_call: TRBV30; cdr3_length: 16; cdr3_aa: AWSAGLAGGTNTGELF
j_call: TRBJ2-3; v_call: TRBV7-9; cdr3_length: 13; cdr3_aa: ASRLSGTSTDTQY
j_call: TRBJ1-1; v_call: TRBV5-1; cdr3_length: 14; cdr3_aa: ASKLAGRAMNTEAF